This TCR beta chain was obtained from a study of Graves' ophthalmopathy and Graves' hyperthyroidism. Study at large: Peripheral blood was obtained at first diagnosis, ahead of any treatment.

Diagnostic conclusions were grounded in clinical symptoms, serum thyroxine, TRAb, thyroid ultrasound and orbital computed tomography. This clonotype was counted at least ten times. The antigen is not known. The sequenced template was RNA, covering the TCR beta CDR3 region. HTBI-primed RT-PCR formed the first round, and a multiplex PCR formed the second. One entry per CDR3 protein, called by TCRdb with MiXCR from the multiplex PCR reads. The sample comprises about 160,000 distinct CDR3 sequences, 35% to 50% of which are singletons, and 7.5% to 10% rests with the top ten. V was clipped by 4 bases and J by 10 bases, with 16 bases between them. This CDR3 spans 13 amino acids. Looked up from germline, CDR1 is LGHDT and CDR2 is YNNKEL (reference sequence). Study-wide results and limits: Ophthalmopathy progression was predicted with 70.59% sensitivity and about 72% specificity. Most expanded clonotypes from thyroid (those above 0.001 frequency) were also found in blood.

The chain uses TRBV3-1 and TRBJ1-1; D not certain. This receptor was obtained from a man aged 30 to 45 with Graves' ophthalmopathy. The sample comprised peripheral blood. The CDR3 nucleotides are TGTGCCAGCAGCCCCGACACCACCAGAACAGCTTTCTTT. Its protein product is CASSPDTTRTAFF.